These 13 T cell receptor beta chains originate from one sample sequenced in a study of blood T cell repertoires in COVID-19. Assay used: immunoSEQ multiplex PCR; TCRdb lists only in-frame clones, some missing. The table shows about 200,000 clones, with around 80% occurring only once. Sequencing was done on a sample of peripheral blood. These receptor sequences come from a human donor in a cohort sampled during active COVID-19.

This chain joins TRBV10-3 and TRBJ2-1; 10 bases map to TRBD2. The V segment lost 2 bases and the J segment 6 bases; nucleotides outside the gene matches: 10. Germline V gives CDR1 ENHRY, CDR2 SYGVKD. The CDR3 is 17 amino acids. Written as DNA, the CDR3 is TGTGCCATCAGTGAGACTAGCGGGGCTCGCCTAGCCAATGAGCAGTTCTTC. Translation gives CAISETSGARLANEQFF.

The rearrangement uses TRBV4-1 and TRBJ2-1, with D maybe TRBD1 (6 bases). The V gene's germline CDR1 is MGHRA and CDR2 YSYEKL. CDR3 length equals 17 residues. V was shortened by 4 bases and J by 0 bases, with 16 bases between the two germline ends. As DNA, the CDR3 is TGCGCCAGCAGCCGGAAGTGGGGGCCCAGCTCCTACAATGAGCAGTTCTTC. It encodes CASSRKWGPSSYNEQFF.

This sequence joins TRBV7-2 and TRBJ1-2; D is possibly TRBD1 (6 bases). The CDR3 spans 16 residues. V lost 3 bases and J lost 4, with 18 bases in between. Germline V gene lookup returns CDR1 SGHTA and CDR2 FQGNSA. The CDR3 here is CASSFWGGQSSYGYTF. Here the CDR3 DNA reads TGTGCCAGCAGCTTTTGGGGGGGCCAGTCCTCCTATGGCTACACCTTC.

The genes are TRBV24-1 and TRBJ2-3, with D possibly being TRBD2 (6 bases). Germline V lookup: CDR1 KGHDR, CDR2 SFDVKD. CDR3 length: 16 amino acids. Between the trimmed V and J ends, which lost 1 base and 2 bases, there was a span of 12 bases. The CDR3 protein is CATSDFSPSDTDTQYF. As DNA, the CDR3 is TGTGCCACCAGTGATTTCTCACCTAGCGACACAGATACGCAGTATTTT.

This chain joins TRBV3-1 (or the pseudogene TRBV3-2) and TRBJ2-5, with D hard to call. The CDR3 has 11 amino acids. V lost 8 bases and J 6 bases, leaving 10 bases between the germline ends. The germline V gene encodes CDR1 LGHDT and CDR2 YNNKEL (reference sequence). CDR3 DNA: TGTGCCAGCTCCTGGGCCCAGACCCAGTACTTC. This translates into CASSWAQTQYF.

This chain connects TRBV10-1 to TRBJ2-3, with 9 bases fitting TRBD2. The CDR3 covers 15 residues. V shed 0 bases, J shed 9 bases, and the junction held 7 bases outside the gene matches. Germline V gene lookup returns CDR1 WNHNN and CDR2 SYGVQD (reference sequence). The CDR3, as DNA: TGCGCCAGCAGTGAGTCGTTTAGCGGGGGCGACACGCAGTATTTT. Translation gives CASSESFSGGDTQYF.

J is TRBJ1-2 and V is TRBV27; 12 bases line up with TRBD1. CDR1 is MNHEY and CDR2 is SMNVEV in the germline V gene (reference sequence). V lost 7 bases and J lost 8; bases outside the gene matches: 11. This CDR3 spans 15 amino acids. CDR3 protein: CASTMPGQGAWGYTF. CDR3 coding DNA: TGTGCCAGCACGATGCCGGGACAGGGGGCGTGGGGCTACACCTTC.

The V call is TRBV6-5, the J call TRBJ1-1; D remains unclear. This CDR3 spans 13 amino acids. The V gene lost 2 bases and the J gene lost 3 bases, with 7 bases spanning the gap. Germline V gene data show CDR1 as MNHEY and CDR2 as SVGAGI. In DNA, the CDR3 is TGTGCCAGCAGTTACGTTACTGACACTGAAGCTTTCTTT. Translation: CASSYVTDTEAFF.

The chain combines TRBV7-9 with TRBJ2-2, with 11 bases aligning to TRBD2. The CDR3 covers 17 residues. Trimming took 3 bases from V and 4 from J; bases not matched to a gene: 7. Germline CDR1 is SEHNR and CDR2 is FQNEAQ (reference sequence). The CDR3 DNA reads TGTGCCAGCAGCTTTAGCGGGAGGGCCTTATCCACCGGGGAGCTGTTTTTT. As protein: CASSFSGRALSTGELFF. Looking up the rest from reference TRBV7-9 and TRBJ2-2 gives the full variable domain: DTGVSQNPRHKITKRGQNVTFRCDPISEHNRLYWYRQTLGQGPEFLTYFQNEAQLEKSRLLSDRFSAERPKGSFSTLEIQRTEQGDSAMYLCASSFSGRALSTGELFFGEGSRLTVL.

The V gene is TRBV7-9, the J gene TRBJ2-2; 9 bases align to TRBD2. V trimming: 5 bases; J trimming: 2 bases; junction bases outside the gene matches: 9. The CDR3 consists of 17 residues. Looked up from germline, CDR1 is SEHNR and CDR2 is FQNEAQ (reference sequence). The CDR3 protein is CASSLLAGGKNTGELFF. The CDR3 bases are TGTGCCAGCAGCCTACTCGCGGGGGGGAAAAACACCGGGGAGCTGTTTTTT.

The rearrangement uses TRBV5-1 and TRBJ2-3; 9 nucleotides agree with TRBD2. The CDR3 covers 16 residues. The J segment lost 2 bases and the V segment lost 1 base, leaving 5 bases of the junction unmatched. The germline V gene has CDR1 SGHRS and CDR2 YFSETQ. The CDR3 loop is CASSLWAGGTTDTQYF. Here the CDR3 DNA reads TGCGCCAGCAGCTTGTGGGCGGGAGGGACCACAGATACGCAGTATTTT.

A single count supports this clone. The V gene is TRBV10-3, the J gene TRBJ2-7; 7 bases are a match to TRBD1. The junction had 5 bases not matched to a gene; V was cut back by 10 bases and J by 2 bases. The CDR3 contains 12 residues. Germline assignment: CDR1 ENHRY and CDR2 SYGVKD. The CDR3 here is CATGTDTYEQYF. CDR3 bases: TGTGCCACCGGGACAGACACCTACGAGCAGTACTTC.

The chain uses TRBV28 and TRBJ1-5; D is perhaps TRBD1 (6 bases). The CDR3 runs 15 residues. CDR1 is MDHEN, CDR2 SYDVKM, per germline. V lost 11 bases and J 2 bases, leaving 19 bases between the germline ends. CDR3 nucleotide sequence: TGTGCCGGACGGAGGGGGGGGATGGGCAATCAGCCCCAGCATTTT. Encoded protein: CAGRRGGMGNQPQHF.